These 6 T cell receptor beta chains originate from one sample sequenced in a study of Graves' ophthalmopathy and Graves' hyperthyroidism. RNA transcripts were the source from which TCR beta CDR3 regions were amplified. Investigators did first-round RT-PCR with HTBI primers, then second-round multiplex PCR. MiXCR, run by TCRdb on the multiplex PCR reads, gives a single entry per CDR3 protein. This sample carries about 740,000 distinct CDR3 sequences, around 40% of them seen once, and the ten largest clones take roughly 45%. Sequencing input: peripheral blood. The receptors shown here come from an adult man with Graves' ophthalmopathy.

The chain links TRBV10-3 to TRBJ2-3; D could derive from TRBD1 or TRBD2 (5 bases each). Germline CDR1 is ENHRY and CDR2 is SYGVKD. The CDR3 has 15 amino acids. V lost 4 bases, J lost 6 bases, and 17 bases lay in between. CDR3 nucleotides: TGTGCCATCAGTGTAAAGGGACCCCCGGGGGATACGCAGTATTTT. Residues: CAISVKGPPGDTQYF.

The chain carries TRBV25-1 and TRBJ1-4; 9 bases are a match to TRBD1. This CDR3 comprises 14 residues. Unmatched junction bases numbered 11, after V lost 5 bases and J lost 13 bases. CDR1 MGHDK and CDR2 SYGVNS come from the germline V gene. The CDR3 region is CASSSGTGPMGLFF. As DNA, the CDR3 is TGTGCCAGCAGTTCCGGGACAGGGCCGATGGGACTGTTTTTT.

This sequence joins TRBV7-9 and TRBJ2-2, with no clear D. The CDR3 totals 15 residues. The V gene lost 6 bases and the J gene lost 4 bases, with 15 bases spanning the gap. Germline V gives CDR1 SEHNR, CDR2 FQNEAQ (reference sequence). The CDR3: CASRSAPFTTGELFF. In DNA, the CDR3 is TGTGCCAGCAGATCAGCTCCTTTTACCACCGGGGAGCTGTTTTTT.

In regard to this clonotype: Just one base apart from a much larger clone, this may be a read error. No conserved phenylalanine or tryptophan is present at the end of the CDR3, so a read error is the likely explanation. V usage is TRBV15 and J usage is TRBJ2-5; no firm D call. This CDR3 has 13 amino acids. Germline values: CDR1 LNHNV, CDR2 YYDKDF (reference sequence). Trimming took off 1 base at V and 2 bases at J, with 5 bases between the two ends. The chain's CDR3 is CATSRVSQETQYY. CDR3 sequence (DNA): TGTGCCACCAGCAGAGTTAGTCAAGAGACCCAGTACTAC.

On this clonotype: The conserved closing phenylalanine or tryptophan is absent in this CDR3, likely reflecting a read error. The DNA is left out, because the CDR3 cannot be placed on it with certainty; the CDR3 is given as TCRdb lists it. The V call is TRBV7-3, the J call TRBJ1-6; the D segment call TRBD1 is taken from the table without a DNA check. Germline loops: CDR1 SGHTA, CDR2 FQGTGA. The CDR3 is 14 residues long, ends included. The CDR3 is CASSPRVRGRQGPL.

The chain recombines TRBV15 with TRBJ1-4, with a weak D call TRBD1 (5 bases). The CDR3 runs 15 residues. Trimming left V 1 base short and J 8 bases short, with 14 bases between. The germline gives CDR1 LNHNV, CDR2 YYDKDF (reference sequence). This CDR3 is CATSRGGGSLEKLFF. The CDR3 nucleotides read TGTGCCACCAGCAGAGGCGGGGGGTCTTTGGAAAAACTGTTTTTT.